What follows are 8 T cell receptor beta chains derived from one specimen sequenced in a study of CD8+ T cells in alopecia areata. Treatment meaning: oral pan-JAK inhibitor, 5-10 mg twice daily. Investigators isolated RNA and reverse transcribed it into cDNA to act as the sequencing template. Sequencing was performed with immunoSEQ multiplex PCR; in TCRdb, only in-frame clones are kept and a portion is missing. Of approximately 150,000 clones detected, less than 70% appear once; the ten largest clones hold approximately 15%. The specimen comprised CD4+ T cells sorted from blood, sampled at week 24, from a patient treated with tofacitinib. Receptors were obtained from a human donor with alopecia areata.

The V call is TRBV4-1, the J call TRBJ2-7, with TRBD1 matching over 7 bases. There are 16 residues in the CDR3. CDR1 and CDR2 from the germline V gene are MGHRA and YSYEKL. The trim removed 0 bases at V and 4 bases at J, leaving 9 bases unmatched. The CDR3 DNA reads TGCGCCAGCAGCCAAGAGGGAGCGACAGGGTGGTACGAGCAGTACTTC. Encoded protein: CASSQEGATGWYEQYF.

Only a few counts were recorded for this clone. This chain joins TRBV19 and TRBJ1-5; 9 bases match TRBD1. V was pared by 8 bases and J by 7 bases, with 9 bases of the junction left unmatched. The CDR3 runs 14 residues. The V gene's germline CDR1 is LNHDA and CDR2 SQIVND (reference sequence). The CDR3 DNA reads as TGTGCCAGTGATACAGGGGGCGGGAGACAGCCCCAGCATTTT. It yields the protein CASDTGGGRQPQHF.

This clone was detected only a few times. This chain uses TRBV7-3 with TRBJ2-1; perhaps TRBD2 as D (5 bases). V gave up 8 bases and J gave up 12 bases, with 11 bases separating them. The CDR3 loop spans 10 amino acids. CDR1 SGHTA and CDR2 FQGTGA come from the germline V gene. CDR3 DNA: TGTGCCAGCGAAGGACTGGGGCAGTTCTTC. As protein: CASEGLGQFF.

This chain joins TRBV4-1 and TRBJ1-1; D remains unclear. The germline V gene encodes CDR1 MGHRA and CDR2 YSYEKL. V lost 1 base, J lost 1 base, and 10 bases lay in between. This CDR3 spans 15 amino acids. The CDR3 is CASSQVATKNTEAFF. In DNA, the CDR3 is TGCGCCAGCAGCCAAGTAGCCACAAAGAACACTGAAGCTTTCTTT.

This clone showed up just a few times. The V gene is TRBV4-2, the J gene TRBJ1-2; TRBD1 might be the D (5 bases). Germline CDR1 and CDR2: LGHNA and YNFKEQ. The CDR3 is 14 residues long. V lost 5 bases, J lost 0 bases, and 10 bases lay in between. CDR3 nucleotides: TGTGCCAGCAGCGGGACGGAGGCTAACTATGGCTACACCTTC. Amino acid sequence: CASSGTEANYGYTF.

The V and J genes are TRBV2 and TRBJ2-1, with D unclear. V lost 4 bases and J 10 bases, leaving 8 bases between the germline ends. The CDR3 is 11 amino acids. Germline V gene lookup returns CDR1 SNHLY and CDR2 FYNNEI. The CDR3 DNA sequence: TGTGCCAGCAGTGTGAACGCAGAGCAGTTCTTC. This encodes CASSVNAEQFF.

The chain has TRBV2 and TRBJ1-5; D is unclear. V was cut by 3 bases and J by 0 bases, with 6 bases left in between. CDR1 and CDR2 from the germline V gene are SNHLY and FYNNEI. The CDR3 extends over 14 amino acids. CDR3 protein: CASSDRNSNQPQHF. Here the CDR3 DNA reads TGTGCCAGCAGTGACAGAAATAGCAATCAGCCCCAGCATTTT.

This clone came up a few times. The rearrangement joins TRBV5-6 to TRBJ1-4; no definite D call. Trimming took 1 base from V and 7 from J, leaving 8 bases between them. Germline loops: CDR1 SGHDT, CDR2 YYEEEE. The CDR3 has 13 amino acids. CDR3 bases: TGTGCCAGCAGCTTGAGGGCTGTTGAAAAACTGTTTTTT. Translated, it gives CASSLRAVEKLFF.